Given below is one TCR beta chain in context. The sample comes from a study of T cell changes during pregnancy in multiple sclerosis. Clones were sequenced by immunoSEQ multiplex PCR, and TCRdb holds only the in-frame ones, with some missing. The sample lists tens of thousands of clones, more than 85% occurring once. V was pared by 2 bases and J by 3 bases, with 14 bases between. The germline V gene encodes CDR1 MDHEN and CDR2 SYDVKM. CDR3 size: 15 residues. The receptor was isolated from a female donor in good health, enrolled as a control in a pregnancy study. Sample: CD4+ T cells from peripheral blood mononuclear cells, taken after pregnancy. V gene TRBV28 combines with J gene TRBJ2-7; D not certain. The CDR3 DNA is TGTGCCAGCAGTTTAGGCCCCCCAAGTGGCTACGAGCAGTACTTC. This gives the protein CASSLGPPSGYEQYF.